This entry lists 12 T cell receptor beta chains sequenced from one sample in a study of breast tumors, draining lymph nodes, adjacent tissues. Breast cancer patients provided tissue from their axillary draining lymph nodes. TCRdb redid the calling of the multiplex PCR reads with MiXCR, one entry per CDR3 protein. The table lists 85,000 to 130,000 distinct CDR3 sequences, approximately 21% of them singletons. Sample: axillary lymph node tissue. The receptors stem from a female donor with breast cancer. Some clones in this sample may be carry-over from other donors' samples.

This clonotype has at least ten counts. The J gene is TRBJ2-3, the V gene TRBV19; no definite D call. Germline CDR1 reads LNHDA; CDR2 reads SQIVND (reference sequence). Between the trimmed V and J ends, which lost 3 bases and 3 bases, there was a span of 4 bases. The CDR3 covers 12 residues. CDR3 residues: CASSIPTDTQYF. CDR3 DNA sequence: TGTGCCAGTAGTATTCCGACAGATACGCAGTATTTT. Combining the CDR3 with reference TRBV19 and TRBJ2-3 gives the whole variable domain DGGITQSPKYLFRKEGQNVTLSCEQNLNHDAMYWYRQDPGQGLRLIYYSQIVNDFQKGDIAEGYSVSREKKESFPLTVTSAQKNPTAFYLCASSIPTDTQYFGPGTRLTVL.

This clonotype has a count of ten or more. V gene TRBV5-1 combines with J gene TRBJ2-7; D is unclear. Germline CDR1 reads SGHRS; CDR2 reads YFSETQ. This CDR3 is built from 11 residues. V was cut by 0 bases and J by 5 bases, with 3 bases left in between. The CDR3 DNA reads TGCGCCAGCAGCTTGGACAACGAGCAGTACTTC. Translation gives CASSLDNEQYF. The full variable domain, completed using reference TRBV5-1 and TRBJ2-7, is KAGVTQTPRYLIKTRGQQVTLSCSPISGHRSVSWYQQTPGQGLQFLFEYFSETQRNKGNFPGRFSGRQFSNSRSEMNVSTLELGDSALYLCASSLDNEQYFGPGTRLTVT.

The V call is TRBV10-3, the J call TRBJ1-1; 8 nucleotides agree with TRBD1. V lost 6 bases, J lost 8 bases, and 2 bases stayed unmatched. The CDR3 spans 11 residues. Germline V gives CDR1 ENHRY, CDR2 SYGVKD. DNA of the CDR3: TGTGCCATCAGGGACAGGGACGAAGCTTTCTTT. Encoded protein: CAIRDRDEAFF.

This clonotype was counted a few times. This chain joins TRBV24-1 and TRBJ2-4; D is unclear. The germline V gene encodes CDR1 KGHDR and CDR2 SFDVKD. The CDR3 is 13 residues long. Trimming left V 6 bases short and J 6 bases short, with 11 bases between. This CDR3 is CATSTSAANIQYF. The CDR3 region has the DNA TGTGCCACCAGTACGTCAGCAGCAAACATTCAGTACTTC.

This clonotype was detected many times. Relative to the germline gene, one junction end is altered; a read error may explain this. This chain connects TRBV30 to TRBJ2-3; D gene uncertain. Germline V gene sequence: CDR1 GTSNPN, CDR2 SVGIG (reference sequence). This CDR3 contains 13 residues. Here the CDR3 reads CAWSEDSRDTQYF. The CDR3 nucleotides are TGTGCCTGGAGTGAGGATAGCAGAGATACGCAGTATTTT.

This clonotype was seen ten or more times. The chain links TRBV7-9 to TRBJ2-2; 7 bases line up with TRBD2. Germline-derived CDR1 and CDR2 are SEHNR and FQNEAQ (reference sequence). The CDR3 extends over 13 amino acids. Trimming cost V 3 bases and J 5 bases; bases outside gene matches: 0. This CDR3 reads CASSLGGTGELFF. Here the CDR3 DNA reads TGTGCCAGCAGCTTGGGGGGGACCGGGGAGCTGTTTTTT.

This clonotype was seen at least ten times. This chain uses TRBV4-1 with TRBJ2-7; tentatively, D is TRBD2 (5 bases). Trimming cost V 5 bases and J 4 bases, with 15 bases left between them. Germline lookup yields CDR1 MGHRA and CDR2 YSYEKL. This CDR3 is 14 amino acids long. The CDR3 nucleotides read TGCGCCAGCAGCTACCCGGGATCAGTTTACGAGCAGTACTTC. Its translation is CASSYPGSVYEQYF.

J is TRBJ2-1 and V is TRBV6-7; D possibly uses TRBD1 or TRBD2 (5 bases each). TRBV6-7 is sorted into the ORF group, with uncertain function. Trimming shortened V by 2 bases and J by 6 bases, and 11 bases separated the two germline ends. CDR3 length: 14 residues. The CDR3 spells CASSYRGRFNEQFF. For the CDR3, the DNA is TGTGCCAGCAGTTACCGGGGCCGATTCAATGAGCAGTTCTTC.

At least ten counts were recorded for this clonotype. The chain combines TRBV9 with TRBJ1-2; D is perhaps TRBD1 (6 bases). The V and J ends lost 4 bases and 6 bases respectively, with 16 bases between them. Germline V gene sequence: CDR1 SGDLS, CDR2 YYNGEE. The CDR3 covers 14 residues. The CDR3 region is CASSPTGSGHGYTF. CDR3 nucleotides: TGTGCCAGCAGCCCAACAGGGTCGGGGCATGGCTACACCTTC.

This clonotype was counted many times. The V call is TRBV5-6, the J call TRBJ2-5; TRBD1 agrees at 10 bases. The CDR3 has 15 residues. Germline CDR1 SGHDT, CDR2 YYEEEE. Trimming at V came to 4 bases and at J to 5 bases, leaving 8 bases not matched to a gene. This CDR3 is CASSKDRGNRETQYF. DNA of the CDR3: TGTGCCAGCAGCAAGGACAGGGGGAATCGGGAGACCCAGTACTTC. Using reference TRBV5-6 and TRBJ2-5 for the parts outside the CDR3, the full variable domain is DAGVTQSPTHLIKTRGQQVTLRCSPKSGHDTVSWYQQALGQGPQFIFQYYEEEERQRGNFPDRFSGHQFPNYSSELNVNALLLGDSALYLCASSKDRGNRETQYFGPGTRLLVL.

Ten or more counts support this clonotype. V is TRBV3-1 and J is TRBJ2-7, with D maybe TRBD2 (5 bases). Trimming removed 2 bases from V and 9 bases from J, with 14 bases in between. This CDR3 is built from 13 residues. Germline V gene lookup returns CDR1 LGHDT and CDR2 YNNKEL (reference sequence). The chain's CDR3 is CASSQLVGAGQYF. In DNA form, the CDR3 reads TGTGCCAGCAGCCAACTTGTGGGCGCGGGGCAGTACTTC.

As for this clonotype: The missing conserved phenylalanine or tryptophan at the end of this CDR3 makes a read error likely. The chain links TRBV10-3 to TRBJ2-6; D is unresolved. The CDR3 consists of 17 residues. CDR1 and CDR2 from the germline V gene are ENHRY and SYGVKD. V was shortened by 9 bases and J by 0 bases, with 18 bases between the two germline ends. The DNA of the CDR3 is TGTGCCATTTTCCCCTTGGTCATTGGCTCTGGGGCCAACGTCCTGACTTCC. This sequence encodes CAIFPLVIGSGANVLTS.